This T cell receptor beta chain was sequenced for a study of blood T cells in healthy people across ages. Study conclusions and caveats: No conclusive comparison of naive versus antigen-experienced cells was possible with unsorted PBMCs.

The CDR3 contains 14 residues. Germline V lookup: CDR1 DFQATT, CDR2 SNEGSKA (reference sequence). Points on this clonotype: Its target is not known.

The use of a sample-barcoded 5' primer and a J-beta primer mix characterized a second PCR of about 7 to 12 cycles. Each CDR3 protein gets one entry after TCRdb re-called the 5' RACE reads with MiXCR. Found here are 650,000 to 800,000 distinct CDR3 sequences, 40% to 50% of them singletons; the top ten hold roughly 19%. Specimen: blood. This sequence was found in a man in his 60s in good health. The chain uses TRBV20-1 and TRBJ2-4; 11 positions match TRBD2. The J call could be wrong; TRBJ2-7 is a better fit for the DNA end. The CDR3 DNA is TGCAGTGCTAGACGTAGCGGGGGGGCCCCCGAGCAGTACTTC. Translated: CSARRSGGAPEQYF.